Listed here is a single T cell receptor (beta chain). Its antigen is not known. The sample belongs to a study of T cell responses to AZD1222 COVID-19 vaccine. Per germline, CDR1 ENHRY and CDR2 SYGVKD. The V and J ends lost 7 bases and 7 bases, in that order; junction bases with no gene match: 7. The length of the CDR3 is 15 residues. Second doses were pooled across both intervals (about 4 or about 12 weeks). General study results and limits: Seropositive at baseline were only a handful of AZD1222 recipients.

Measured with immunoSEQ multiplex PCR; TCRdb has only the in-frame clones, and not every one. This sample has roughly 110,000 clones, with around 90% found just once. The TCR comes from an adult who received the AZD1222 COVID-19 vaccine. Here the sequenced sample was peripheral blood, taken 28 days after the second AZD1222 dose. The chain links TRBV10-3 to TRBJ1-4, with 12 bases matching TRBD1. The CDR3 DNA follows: TGTGCCATCAAAGGGGACAGGGGGCCAGGTGAAAAACTGTTTTTT. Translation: CAIKGDRGPGEKLFF.